The clone carrying this TCR beta chain has just a few counts. As yet, its antigen is unknown. The CDR3 contains 13 residues. V shed 7 bases and J shed 0 bases, with 6 bases lying between them. The germline V gene encodes CDR1 MGHDK and CDR2 SYGVNS. TCR alpha and beta CDR3 regions were amplified from RNA using iRepertoire nested multiplex PCR. In TCRdb, the multiplex PCR reads were re-called with MiXCR into one record per CDR3 protein. The repertoire holds around 130,000 distinct CDR3 sequences, more than 20% seen once, with over 25% in the top ten. The sample is drawn from a study of glioma-infiltrating T cells. Study results and limitations: Non-neoplastic patients had below-expected tissue-blood divergence, while all gliomas exceeded expectation.

The sequence was collected from a human donor with low-grade glioma or glioblastoma, undergoing nonglioma brain surgery, or in good health (not recorded which). The sequencing input was glioma tissue, nonneoplastic brain tissue, or PBMCs (not recorded which). The rearrangement links TRBV25-1 to TRBJ2-2; D remains ambiguous. The DNA of the CDR3 is TGTGCCAGCACCGATGCGAACACCGGGGAGCTGTTTTTT. This encodes CASTDANTGELFF.